This TCR beta chain stems from a study of T-cell memory formation after mild COVID-19 (dated by TCRdb to about 2021). Concerning the study at large: Most TCR sequence clusters were specific to one of the two donors. In a couple of donors, T-cell clones that expanded and contracted after mild COVID-19 were tracked by sequencing TCRalpha and TCRbeta repertoires over time. Two young, previously healthy adult volunteers made up the cohort, one male and one female.

TCRdb names Illumina NovaSeq 6000 as the instrument used. TCRalpha and TCRbeta cDNA libraries were constructed by 5'RACE with constant-segment primers, with sample barcodes and unique molecular identifiers being introduced. Trizol reagent was used to extract RNA from every sample. Amplification of the libraries took two PCR steps, and the second step added a second sample barcode plus Illumina TruSeq adapters. Sequencing of the libraries was done on an Illumina NovaSeq, producing 2 x 150 bp paired-end reads. On the authors' methods: With migec v1.2.7, reads were demultiplexed and then collapsed into UMI-guided consensus sequences. Using mixcr v2.1.11, UMI consensuses were aligned to TRA and TRB V and J templates and then assembled into clonotypes. Clonotypes were classified as expanded or contracted when called significant by both edgeR and NoisET, with noise models trained on biological replicates. For edgeR calls, the cutoffs were a false discovery rate-adjusted p below 0.01 and a log2 fold-change threshold of 1. As an exploratory analysis of dynamics, max-normalized trajectories of the 1000 most abundant clonotypes were examined with PCA combined with hierarchical clustering. Each responding clone was given a CD4 or CD8 phenotype based on the CD4+ and CD8+ repertoires, which had been sequenced separately. TCRdb handled the public reads itself, with Q25 trimming in fastp and clone calling in MiXCR, and kept productive beta chains. Rows are combined by CDR3 protein, so each entry shows the most common genes and DNA. The V and J calls here are based on TCRdb, not the publication. Within this sample are roughly 350,000 distinct CDR3 sequences, with about 13% of them counted one time only. The ten largest clones represent about 20% of the sample.

Study-level results and caveats: From day 15 to 85, contracting clones showed balanced CD4/CD8 phenotypes, whereas a second wave of clones that expanded from day 15 to 37 leaned towards CD4+. SARS-CoV-2 specificity of the second-wave clones peaking on day 37 was not confirmed. The study included only a couple of mild cases, and larger cohorts that include severe cases with pre-infection samples were judged to be necessary. Contracting CD4+ clones were located mainly in the CM and EM memory subsets, whereas CD8+ clones were found to be enriched in EMRA. Some responding clones were found in pre-infection memory, which suggests that pre-existing cross-reactive memory T cells took part in the SARS-CoV-2 response.

The cysteine opens and the phenylalanine closes a CDR3 of 13 amino acids. Kept here is only the CDR3 DNA, which spans 39 bases and is read in frame from base 1. Looking up the germline V gene yields CDR1 LGHNA and CDR2 YSLEER. Relative to germline, V is missing 4 bases and J is missing 9 bases, with 5 bases of the junction outside any gene match. PBMCs were isolated by Ficoll-Paque density gradient centrifugation. This clonotype was found a few times. The antigen it recognizes is unknown. Base qualities are not at hand, and no much larger clone is one base apart. Sequencing input: PBMCs or a T cell subset sorted from them (not recorded which). The V gene is TRBV4-3 and the J gene is TRBJ2-1, and TRBD1 matches 8 of the central bases. This receptor was taken from a young man who had mild COVID-19 (a few samples of this study predate the infection). The sample titles of this study are shuffled in the database, so cell type and time point are left out; the donor was told from shared clones. Here is the DNA: TGCGCCAGCAGCCCGGCAGGGGGCTTTGAGCAGTTCTTC. Translated, it gives CASSPAGGFEQFF.